Below are 17 T cell receptor beta chains sequenced from a single sample in a study of T-cell reconstitution after alpha-beta-depleted transplantation in children. A TCRbeta library incorporating unique molecular identifiers was prepared. TCRdb re-analysed the PCR reads in MiXCR, keeping a single row per CDR3 protein. The data contain 250,000 to 300,000 distinct CDR3 sequences, roughly 12% of them singletons. Source: peripheral blood, taken 180 days after TCRalphabeta/CD19-depleted stem cell transplant. The origin of the receptors is a male patient aged 2-15 years who had a stem cell transplant for chronic granulomatous disease, so the T cells may come from the graft donor.

This clonotype appeared many times. J is TRBJ2-3 and V is TRBV29-1, with TRBD1 identical over 10 bases. The CDR3 loop spans 17 amino acids. V shed 4 bases, J shed 0 bases, and the junction held 10 bases outside the gene matches. Germline CDR1 and CDR2: SQVTM and ANQGSEA. The CDR3 nucleotides are TGCAGCGTTGCCCCCGGGACAGGGGCCCGTAGCACAGATACGCAGTATTTT. Amino acid sequence: CSVAPGTGARSTDTQYF.

In its sample, this clonotype was seen many times. This chain uses TRBV5-1 with TRBJ2-2, with TRBD2 identical over 10 bases. V lost 0 bases and J lost 5; bases outside the gene matches: 4. The CDR3 totals 16 residues. Germline assignment: CDR1 SGHRS and CDR2 YFSETQ. CDR3 protein: CASSLAQAGGTGELFF. CDR3 nucleotide sequence: TGCGCCAGCAGCTTGGCGCAAGCGGGAGGGACCGGGGAGCTGTTTTTT.

Many counts were recorded for this clonotype. The chain recombines TRBV6-4 with TRBJ2-2; maybe TRBD1 (5 bases). The CDR3 length is 13 residues. In germline, CDR1 is MRHNA, CDR2 SNTAGT. With 5 bases removed from V and 4 bases from J, the gap between germline ends came to 8 bases. The CDR3 nucleotides are TGTGCCAGCAGTAGACAGCCCACCGGGGAGCTGTTTTTT. Amino acids: CASSRQPTGELFF.

Many counts were recorded for this clonotype. The chain is built from TRBV28 and TRBJ2-3; D not certain. The germline V gene encodes CDR1 MDHEN and CDR2 SYDVKM. The V gene lost 7 bases and the J gene lost 2 bases, with 10 bases spanning the gap. CDR3 length: 13 residues. Here the CDR3 DNA reads TGTGCCAGCACCCCGATAGACACAGATACGCAGTATTTT. Amino acid sequence: CASTPIDTDTQYF.

This clonotype has a count of ten or more. This rearrangement joins TRBV5-1 to TRBJ2-7; D call uncertain. The CDR3 contains 14 residues. V lost 2 bases to trimming and J lost 0 bases, with 9 bases between them. Germline assignment: CDR1 SGHRS and CDR2 YFSETQ. The CDR3 bases are TGCGCCAGCAGCTTTTCGGCCAACTCCTACGAGCAGTACTTC. It yields the protein CASSFSANSYEQYF.

Many counts were recorded for this clonotype. This chain uses TRBV11-2 with TRBJ2-7, with 10 bases that match TRBD2. The CDR3 spans 14 residues. Losses at the gene ends were 5 bases for V and 3 bases for J; bases not matched to a gene: 4. Germline CDR1 SGHAT, CDR2 FQNNGV. In DNA, the CDR3 is TGTGCCAGCAGCCTAGCGGGAGCGGGCTACGAGCAGTACTTC. Protein sequence: CASSLAGAGYEQYF.

This clonotype was observed many times. The CDR3 here is CSVLGETSTDTQYF. In DNA, the CDR3 is TGCAGCGTCCTGGGGGAAACTAGCACAGATACGCAGTATTTT. The rearrangement joins TRBV29-1 to TRBJ2-3, with D possibly being TRBD1 or TRBD2 (5 bases each). Trimming took 6 bases from V and 0 from J, leaving 13 bases between them. The CDR3 runs to 14 residues. Germline-derived CDR1 and CDR2 are SQVTM and ANQGSEA.

The chain employs TRBV28 and TRBJ2-3; D not certain. Germline V lookup: CDR1 MDHEN, CDR2 SYDVKM. V was shortened by 8 bases and J by 0 bases, with 24 bases between the two germline ends. The CDR3 covers 18 residues. The CDR3 reads CASGSRATPLPSTDTQYF. DNA for the CDR3: TGTGCCAGCGGAAGTCGGGCGACCCCTCTTCCTAGCACAGATACGCAGTATTTT.

This clonotype has ten or more counts. The chain couples TRBV30 to TRBJ2-7; 11 bases agree with TRBD2. The CDR3 is 17 residues long. V dropped 0 bases and J dropped 7; count of bases not matched to a gene: 14. From germline, CDR1 is GTSNPN and CDR2 SVGIG (reference sequence). The CDR3, as DNA: TGTGCCTGGAGTGTAGGTCATCGTACTAGCGGGAGCGGGGAGCAGTACTTC. Translated: CAWSVGHRTSGSGEQYF.

The sample holds many counts of this clonotype. The chain links TRBV20-1 to TRBJ2-3; 14 positions agree with TRBD2. Germline values: CDR1 DFQATT, CDR2 SNEGSKA (reference sequence). V dropped 5 bases and J dropped 8; count of bases not matched to a gene: 9. This CDR3 is built from 15 residues. CDR3 in DNA: TGCAGTGCTTCCAGACTAGCGGGGGGGCCCGGTACGCAGTATTTT. Its translation: CSASRLAGGPGTQYF.

This clonotype was picked up many times. The rearrangement links TRBV12-3 or TRBV12-4 to TRBJ2-5; D tentatively reads TRBD1 or TRBD2 (6 bases each). The CDR3 totals 14 residues. V was trimmed by 5 bases and J by 1 base, leaving 11 bases between them. Written as DNA, the CDR3 is TGTGCCAGCAGTACACCGGGGGCCCAAGAGACCCAGTACTTC. As protein: CASSTPGAQETQYF.

This clonotype was detected many times. The genes are TRBV6-1 and TRBJ1-1; perhaps TRBD1 as D (6 bases). Between the trimmed V and J ends, which lost 5 bases and 4 bases, there was a span of 14 bases. CDR1 and CDR2 (germline): MNHNS, SASEGT. CDR3 length equals 14 residues. CDR3 sequence reads: CASSRGMKGTEAFF. CDR3 DNA: TGTGCCAGCAGTAGGGGGATGAAGGGCACTGAAGCTTTCTTT.

This clonotype showed up just a few times. This sequence joins TRBV30 and TRBJ1-1; D is unclear. This CDR3 contains 16 residues. The V end was cut by 0 bases, the J end by 10 bases, with 24 bases between. Germline CDR1 and CDR2: GTSNPN and SVGIG (reference sequence). The CDR3 region is CAWSVLSCRTHEAAFF. The CDR3 DNA reads as TGTGCCTGGAGTGTACTATCCTGCAGGACTCACGAAGCAGCTTTCTTT.

In this sample, this clonotype turned up many times. This CDR3 reads CASSPYPLSYEQYF. The CDR3 region has the DNA TGTGCCAGCAGTCCATACCCCCTCTCCTACGAGCAGTACTTC. The rearrangement joins TRBV27 to TRBJ2-7; no clear D gene. The CDR3 consists of 14 residues. The germline V gene encodes CDR1 MNHEY and CDR2 SMNVEV (reference sequence). Trimming took 5 bases from V and 0 from J, leaving 11 bases between them.

This clonotype has ten or more counts. V is TRBV7-2 and J is TRBJ1-6; D is unclear. Looked up from germline, CDR1 is SGHTA and CDR2 is FQGNSA. The CDR3 extends over 14 amino acids. Deletions cut 5 bases from V and 6 bases from J, with 11 bases between. The CDR3 region has the DNA TGTGCCAGCAGCCTAGGGCAGCTTAATTCACCCCTCCACTTT. Its protein is CASSLGQLNSPLHF.

In this sample, this clonotype turned up many times. The V call is TRBV6-1, the J call TRBJ2-1; 7 bases agree with TRBD1. The CDR3 runs 14 residues. Unmatched junction bases numbered 6, after V lost 6 bases and J lost 4 bases. Germline CDR1 and CDR2: MNHNS and SASEGT. The CDR3 coding sequence is TGTGCCAGCAGAGGACAGGCTTATTACAATGAGCAGTTCTTC. Residues: CASRGQAYYNEQFF.

Ten or more counts support this clonotype. V gene TRBV4-2 combines with J gene TRBJ2-2; 12 nucleotides agree with TRBD1. This CDR3 has 16 amino acids. V lost 4 bases and J lost 7; bases outside the gene matches: 7. Germline V gene lookup returns CDR1 LGHNA and CDR2 YNFKEQ. DNA for the CDR3: TGTGCCAGCAGCCTCCGGGACAGGGGGCCGGGCGGGGAGCTGTTTTTT. Protein product: CASSLRDRGPGGELFF.